This TCR beta chain was obtained from a study of early T cells in non-severe SARS-CoV-2 infection (dated by TCRdb to about 2021). At the level of the whole study: Bulk RNA from unsorted whole blood was used for TCR sequencing, so alpha and beta chains could not be paired. General study outcomes and caveats: Matching against VDJdb was skewed toward anti-spike CD8 responses, likely underestimated virus-specific expansions, and missed private and CD4 specificities.

Libraries were built with 5' RACE. TCRdb names NextSeq 500 as the instrument used. In the TCR library protocol, unique molecular identifiers were attached to individual cDNA molecules to correct for PCR bias and sequencing error. Both TCR alpha and beta chains were sequenced, and tight co-correlation was observed between alpha and beta sequence abundances in each sample. The paper's processing steps were these. Decombinator V4 was used to perform V gene, J gene and CDR3 annotation of TCR sequences. TCRs were defined as expanded if a significant change between any two time points was detected under a Poisson model with p below 0.0001. TCR abundances were normalised to the total number of TCRs sequenced in each sample and reported as counts per million. MAIT TCRs were defined by TRAV1-2 paired with TRAJ12, TRAJ20 or TRAJ33, and iNKT TCRs by TRAV10 paired with TRAJ18. VDJdb, accessed on 1 November 2021, was searched for TCRs annotated for CMV, EBV and SARS-CoV-2, and TCRs annotated for more than one antigen were excluded. TCRdb reworked the public reads: Q25 trimming with fastp, MiXCR clone assembly, productive beta chains retained. Rows merge per CDR3 protein into single entries with the most common DNA and genes. The V and J calls shown here were made by TCRdb, not taken from the authors' results. The table for this sample lists 100,000 to 140,000 distinct CDR3 sequences; more than 9.5% of them were counted only once. The ten largest clones add up to about 7.6% of the sample.

This clonotype was recorded many times. Its antigen is still unknown. Base quality data are lacking; no much larger clone is found one base away. Taken from cysteine to phenylalanine, the CDR3 has 16 residues. Only the CDR3 portion is preserved as DNA: 48 bases, with reading frame beginning at the first base. V was cut back by 3 bases and J by 0 bases, leaving a gap of 12 bases between them. Set within a cohort of healthcare workers in London, UK, this nested case-control study involved weekly PCR testing of nasopharyngeal swabs along with blood sampling. Healthcare workers were enrolled in the week of the UK lockdown, from 23 to 31 March 2020, and were followed every week for up to roughly 16 weeks.

The sample taken for sequencing was whole blood. The chain is made from TRBV12-3 or TRBV12-4 and TRBJ1-3, with the D gene call left open. This TCR was sampled from an adult who was a healthcare worker with PCR-confirmed SARS-CoV-2 infection or an uninfected control (not recorded which). The CDR3 in this case is CASSFFLRTSGNTIYF. The nucleotides read TGTGCCAGCAGTTTCTTTCTGCGAACCTCTGGAAACACCATATATTTT.